This T cell receptor beta chain was sequenced during a study of blood T cell repertoires in COVID-19. As for the study in general: The origin of the acute and convalescent COVID-19 samples was the United States, Italy and Spain.

Trimming at V came to 3 bases and at J to 6 bases, leaving 10 bases not matched to a gene. Germline V lookup: CDR1 SQVTM, CDR2 ANQGSEA. The CDR3 is 16 amino acids. Source study methods: It was from reference gene primer amplification that nucleated cell counts were estimated. Measured with immunoSEQ multiplex PCR; TCRdb has only the in-frame clones, and not every one. The V and J calls and the clone size are those of that table, but D and trimming were determined from the DNA. Seen here are about 250,000 clones, 80% to 85% observed once, and the top ten hold 3.4%. Recovered status in Cohort 3 required two negative PCRs, clearance, or symptom resolution.

The sequencing sample was made of PBMCs or T cells enriched from blood (not recorded which). This TCR came from a man in his fifties who had recovered from COVID-19. This rearrangement joins TRBV29-1 to TRBJ2-1; 11 nucleotides agree with TRBD2. The CDR3 DNA reads as TGCAGCGTTGAGTCCGGGACTAGCGGTTTATCCAATGAGCAGTTCTTC. Translation: CSVESGTSGLSNEQFF.